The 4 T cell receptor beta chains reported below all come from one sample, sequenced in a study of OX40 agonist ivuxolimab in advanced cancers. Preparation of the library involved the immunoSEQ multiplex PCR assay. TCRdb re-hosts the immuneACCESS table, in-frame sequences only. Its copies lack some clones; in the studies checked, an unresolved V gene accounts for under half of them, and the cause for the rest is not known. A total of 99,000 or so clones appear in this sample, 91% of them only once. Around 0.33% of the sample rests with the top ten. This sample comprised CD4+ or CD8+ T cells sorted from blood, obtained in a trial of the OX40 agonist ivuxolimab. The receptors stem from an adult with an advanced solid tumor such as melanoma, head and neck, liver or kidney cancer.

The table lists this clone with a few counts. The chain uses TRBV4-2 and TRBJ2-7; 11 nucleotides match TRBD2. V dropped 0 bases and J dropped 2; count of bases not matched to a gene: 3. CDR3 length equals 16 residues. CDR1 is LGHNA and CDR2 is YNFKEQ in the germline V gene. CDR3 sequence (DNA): TGTGCCAGCAGCCAAGAACCTAGCGGGAGGACCTACGAGCAGTACTTC. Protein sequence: CASSQEPSGRTYEQYF.

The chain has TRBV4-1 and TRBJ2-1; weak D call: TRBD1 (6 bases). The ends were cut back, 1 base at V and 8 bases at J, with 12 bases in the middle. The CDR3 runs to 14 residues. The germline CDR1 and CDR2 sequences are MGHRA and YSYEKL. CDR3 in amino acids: CASSQVGRGDEQFF. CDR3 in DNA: TGCGCCAGCAGCCAAGTAGGCAGGGGTGATGAGCAGTTCTTC.

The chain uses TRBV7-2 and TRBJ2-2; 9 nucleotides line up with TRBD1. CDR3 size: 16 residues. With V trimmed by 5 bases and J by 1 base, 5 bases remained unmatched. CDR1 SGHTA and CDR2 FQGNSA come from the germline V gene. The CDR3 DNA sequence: TGTGCCAGCAGCCCCGGACAGGGGTGGAACACCGGGGAGCTGTTTTTT. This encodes CASSPGQGWNTGELFF. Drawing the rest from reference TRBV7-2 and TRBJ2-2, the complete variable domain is GAGVSQSPSNKVTEKGKDVELRCDPISGHTALYWYRQSLGQGLEFLIYFQGNSAPDKSGLPSDRFSAERTGGSVSTLTIQRTQQEDSAVYLCASSPGQGWNTGELFFGEGSRLTVL.

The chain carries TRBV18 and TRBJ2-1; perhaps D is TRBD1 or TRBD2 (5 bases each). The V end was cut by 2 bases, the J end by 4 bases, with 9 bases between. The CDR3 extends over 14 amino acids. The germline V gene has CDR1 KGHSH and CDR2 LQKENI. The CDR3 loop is CASSPGGGYNEQFF. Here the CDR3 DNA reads TGTGCCAGCTCACCAGGGGGTGGTTACAATGAGCAGTTCTTC.